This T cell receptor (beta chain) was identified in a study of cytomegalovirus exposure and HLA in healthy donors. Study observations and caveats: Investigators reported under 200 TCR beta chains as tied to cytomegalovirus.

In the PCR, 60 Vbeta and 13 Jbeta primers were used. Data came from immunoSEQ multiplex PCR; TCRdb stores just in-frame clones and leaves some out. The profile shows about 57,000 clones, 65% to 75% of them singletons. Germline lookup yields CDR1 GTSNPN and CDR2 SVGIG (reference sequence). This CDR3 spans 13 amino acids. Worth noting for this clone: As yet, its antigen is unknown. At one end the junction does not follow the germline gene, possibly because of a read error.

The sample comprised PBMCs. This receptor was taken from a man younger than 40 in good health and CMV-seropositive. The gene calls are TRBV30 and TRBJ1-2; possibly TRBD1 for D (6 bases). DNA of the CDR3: TGTGCCTGGAGTAGGCAGGGGTATTATGGCGACACCTTC. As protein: CAWSRQGYYGDTF. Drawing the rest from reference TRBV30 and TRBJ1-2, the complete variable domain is SQTIHQWPATLVQPVGSPLSLECTVEGTSNPNLYWYRQAAGRGLQLLFYSVGIGQISSEVPQNLSASRPQDRQFILSSKKLLLSDSGFYLCAWSRQGYYGDTFGSGTRLTVV.